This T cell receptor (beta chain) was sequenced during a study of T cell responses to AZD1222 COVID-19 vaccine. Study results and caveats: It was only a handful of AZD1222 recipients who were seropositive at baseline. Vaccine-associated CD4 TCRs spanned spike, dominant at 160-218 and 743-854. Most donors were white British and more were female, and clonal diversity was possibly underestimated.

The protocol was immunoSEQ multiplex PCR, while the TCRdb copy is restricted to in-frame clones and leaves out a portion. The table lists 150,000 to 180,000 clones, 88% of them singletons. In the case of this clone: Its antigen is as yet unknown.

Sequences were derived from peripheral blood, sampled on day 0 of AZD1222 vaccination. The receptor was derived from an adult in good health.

CDR3 amino acids: CASSPGEWVALAKNIQYF. CDR3 coding DNA: TGTGCCAGCAGTCCAGGGGAGTGGGTAGCCCTAGCCAAAAACATTCAGTACTTC. The chain has TRBV6-2 or TRBV6-3 and TRBJ2-4; perhaps TRBD1 as D (6 bases). CDR3 length: 18 amino acids. The germline CDR1 and CDR2 sequences are MNHEY and SVGEGT. V was clipped by 5 bases and J by 0 bases, with 20 bases between them.